This TCR beta chain was captured by sequencing in a study of OX40 agonist ivuxolimab in advanced cancers. Background on the study: Patients enrolled in dose escalation were diagnosed with hepatocellular carcinoma, melanoma, renal cell or head and neck cancer. Antecedent anti-PD-1, anti-PD-L1 or anti-CTLA-4 therapy was permissible, with 35% to 40% having received some. Study outcomes and limitations: Partly responding patients at 0.1-3.0 mg/kg showed some of the smallest clonal expansion. At doses 0.1 to 3.0 mg/kg, CD4+ and CD8+ clones expanded.

Note on this clone: Its antigen is not identified.

The junction had 6 bases not matched to a gene; V was cut back by 5 bases and J by 0 bases. The CDR3 length is 15 residues. Germline lookup yields CDR1 MDHEN and CDR2 SYDVKM. Measured with immunoSEQ multiplex PCR; TCRdb has only the in-frame clones, and not every one. This table has approximately 100,000 clones, approximately 90% appearing once. The sequencing here drew on CD4+ or CD8+ T cells sorted from blood, taken in a trial of the OX40 agonist ivuxolimab. The source of this sequence is an adult with an advanced solid tumor such as melanoma, head and neck, liver or kidney cancer. The V call is TRBV28, the J call TRBJ2-7; 8 positions agree with TRBD2. The CDR3 bases are TGTGCCAGCAGTCCCTCGGGGGGGCGCTCCTACGAGCAGTACTTC. It specifies CASSPSGGRSYEQYF.